These 31 T cell receptor beta chains were all obtained from the same sample, sequenced in a study of blood T cells in healthy people across ages. A J-beta primer mix and a sample-barcoded 5' primer were used in a second PCR of roughly 7 to 12 cycles. From the 5' RACE reads, TCRdb called clonotypes with MiXCR, one entry per CDR3 protein. The profile shows some 920,000 distinct CDR3 sequences, roughly half of them singletons. Material: blood. All receptors derive from a woman between 55 and 75 years old in good health.

The chain uses TRBV6-1 and TRBJ2-1, with 7 bases lining up with TRBD2. The CDR3 length is 15 residues. J was trimmed by 5 bases and V by 3 bases; bases with no gene match: 7. Germline lookup yields CDR1 MNHNS and CDR2 SASEGT. The CDR3 loop reads CASSDLLAVNNEQFF. In DNA, the CDR3 is TGTGCCAGCAGTGATCTGCTAGCGGTAAACAATGAGCAGTTCTTC.

This chain uses TRBV19 with TRBJ2-5; possible D gene TRBD1, 6 bases. Gene TRBJ2-7 matches the end of the DNA better, so the J call may be wrong. Germline V gives CDR1 LNHDA, CDR2 SQIVND (reference sequence). The CDR3 is 12 amino acids. CDR3 nucleotides: TGTGCCAGTAGGCCAGGGGACTACGAGCAGTACTTC. It codes for CASRPGDYEQYF.

There are a few counts of this clonotype. The CDR3 bases are TGTGCCAGCTGGCTACGGGTAGGGACAGGGGTCTACGAGCAGTACTTC. Protein product: CASWLRVGTGVYEQYF. The rearrangement joins TRBV27 to TRBJ2-7, with TRBD1 identical over 10 bases. This CDR3 region has 16 residues. Germline V gives CDR1 MNHEY, CDR2 SMNVEV (reference sequence). The ends lost 8 bases at V and 3 bases at J; junction bases unmatched: 13.

The sample holds a few counts of this clonotype. V usage is TRBV6-2 or TRBV6-3 and J usage is TRBJ2-3; D may be TRBD2 (5 bases). Germline V gives CDR1 MNHEY, CDR2 SVGEGT. The CDR3 consists of 16 residues. V shed 5 bases and J shed 4 bases, with 19 bases lying between them. CDR3 sequence reads: CASSPRGVGSSDTQYF. CDR3 nucleotides: TGTGCCAGCAGTCCCCGGGGAGTCGGCTCTTCAGATACGCAGTATTTT.

The V call is TRBV6-5, the J call TRBJ2-7, with no clear D. TRBJ2-4 explains the end of the DNA better; the J call may be wrong. The CDR3 extends over 13 amino acids. CDR1 is MNHEY and CDR2 is SVGAGI in the germline V gene. The CDR3 region is CASSAPGAPIQYF. The DNA of the CDR3 is TGTGCCAGCAGTGCCCCTGGAGCGCCCATTCAGTACTTC.

Only a few counts were recorded for this clonotype. The CDR3 loop reads CASRRLAGGWGTDTQYF. CDR3 nucleotide sequence: TGTGCCAGCAGACGTTTAGCGGGAGGATGGGGCACAGATACGCAGTATTTT. The J gene is TRBJ2-3, the V gene TRBV7-2, with 10 bases identical to TRBD2. V lost 6 bases and J lost 1; bases outside the gene matches: 10. Germline V gene sequence: CDR1 SGHTA, CDR2 FQGNSA. This CDR3 is built from 17 residues.

This chain links TRBV20-1 with TRBJ2-5; D is uncertain. The CDR3 is 13 amino acids. The germline gives CDR1 DFQATT, CDR2 SNEGSKA (reference sequence). Trimming took 0 bases from V and 3 from J, leaving 8 bases between them. The CDR3 region has the DNA TGCAGTGCTAGAGATCTAGGGAAAGAGACCCAGTACTTC. As protein: CSARDLGKETQYF.

The chain joins TRBV28 to TRBJ2-5; TRBD2 agrees at 13 bases. V lost 8 bases, J lost 4 bases, and 16 bases stayed unmatched. Germline CDR1 is MDHEN and CDR2 is SYDVKM. The CDR3 extends over 18 amino acids. The CDR3 region is CASHTVRLAGGGGETQYF. Here the CDR3 DNA reads TGTGCCAGCCACACCGTCAGACTAGCGGGAGGAGGAGGAGAGACCCAGTACTTC.

The rearrangement uses TRBV7-8 and TRBJ2-7, with 12 bases identical to TRBD1. TRBJ2-5 explains the end of the DNA better; the J call may be wrong. This CDR3 spans 18 amino acids. The germline CDR1 and CDR2 sequences are SGHVS and FQNEAQ. Here the CDR3 reads CASSDNYAGTGGSETQYF. CDR3 coding DNA: TGTGCCAGCAGCGATAACTACGCCGGGACAGGGGGCAGTGAGACCCAGTACTTC.

This clonotype was detected only a few times. The gene calls are TRBV4-1 and TRBJ2-2; 12 bases agree with TRBD2. CDR3 length: 16 amino acids. Germline trimming cut 7 bases from V and 2 bases from J; bases unmatched to any gene: 5. The V gene's germline CDR1 is MGHRA and CDR2 YSYEKL. CDR3 sequence (DNA): TGCGCCAGCAACGGACTAGCGGGACCAAACACCGGGGAGCTGTTTTTT. Amino acid sequence: CASNGLAGPNTGELFF.

The chain recombines TRBV7-6 with TRBJ2-7; the match to TRBD1 covers 10 bases. CDR3 size: 16 residues. Germline CDR1 and CDR2: SGHVS and FNYEAQ. Trimming cost V 5 bases and J 5 bases; bases outside gene matches: 12. The CDR3, as DNA: TGTGCCAGCAGCCATCCCGGGACAGGGGATATGGACGAGCAGTACTTC. It yields the protein CASSHPGTGDMDEQYF.

V and J are TRBV28 and TRBJ2-1; 9 nucleotides align to TRBD1. Germline values: CDR1 MDHEN, CDR2 SYDVKM. Trimming removed 5 bases from V and 6 bases from J; junction bases left unmatched: 14. The CDR3 extends over 17 amino acids. CDR3: CASSTPSPGQGGNEQFF. In DNA form, the CDR3 reads TGTGCCAGCAGTACGCCTTCACCGGGACAGGGAGGCAATGAGCAGTTCTTC.

The chain employs TRBV5-1 and TRBJ2-1, with TRBD1 identical over 11 bases. Germline lookup yields CDR1 SGHRS and CDR2 YFSETQ. Unmatched junction bases numbered 8, after V lost 7 bases and J lost 2 bases. This CDR3 region has 16 residues. This chain's CDR3 is CASALRDRGTYNEQFF. CDR3 bases: TGCGCCAGCGCCTTACGGGACAGGGGGACCTACAATGAGCAGTTCTTC.

The rearrangement links TRBV20-1 to TRBJ2-5, with 13 bases fitting TRBD2. Trimming took 1 base from V and 0 from J; bases not matched to a gene: 11. The CDR3 is made up of 19 amino acids. Germline values: CDR1 DFQATT, CDR2 SNEGSKA (reference sequence). CDR3 region: CSARGTGTSGIPYQETQYF. For the CDR3, the DNA is TGCAGTGCTAGAGGAACCGGGACTAGCGGGATTCCGTACCAAGAGACCCAGTACTTC.

This clonotype has more than one count but fewer than ten. The chain recombines TRBV7-3 with TRBJ2-5; TRBD2 might be the D (5 bases). V lost 1 base and J lost 5, with 14 bases in between. The CDR3 is 15 residues long. Germline V lookup: CDR1 SGHTA, CDR2 FQGTGA. CDR3 nucleotides: TGTGCCAGCAGCTTAAATGGGAGTCCGGGTGAGACCCAGTACTTC. It yields the protein CASSLNGSPGETQYF.

This rearrangement joins TRBV5-5 to TRBJ2-7; D possibly corresponds to TRBD2 (6 bases). The length of the CDR3 is 14 residues. Trimming cost V 1 base and J 6 bases, with 14 bases left between them. From germline, CDR1 is SGHKS and CDR2 YYEKEE (reference sequence). CDR3 nucleotides: TGTGCCAGCAGCTTGACTAGCCCCTGGGGCGAGCAGTACTTC. This translates into CASSLTSPWGEQYF.

This clonotype has only a few counts. This chain links TRBV12-3 or TRBV12-4 with TRBJ1-6, with 7 bases fitting TRBD1. The ends lost 7 bases at V and 7 bases at J; junction bases unmatched: 7. The CDR3 consists of 14 residues. The CDR3 coding sequence is TGTGCCAGCACCCGGACAGGCATAAATTCACCCCTCCACTTT. Translated: CASTRTGINSPLHF.

The rearrangement joins TRBV3-1 to TRBJ2-7; unclear D gene. The CDR3 consists of 16 residues. The V gene lost 1 base and the J gene lost 0 bases, with 13 bases spanning the gap. Germline CDR1 LGHDT, CDR2 YNNKEL (reference sequence). The CDR3 region is CASSQGAASNSYEQYF. The DNA for the CDR3 is TGTGCCAGCAGCCAAGGGGCAGCGAGTAACTCCTACGAGCAGTACTTC.

The J gene is TRBJ2-7, the V gene TRBV6-1; 13 positions agree with TRBD2. The V and J ends lost 5 bases and 5 bases, in that order; junction bases with no gene match: 15. CDR1 and CDR2 from the germline V gene are MNHNS and SASEGT. The CDR3 is 18 residues long. Here the CDR3 reads CASSRLAGGEGGLHEQYF. In DNA form, the CDR3 reads TGTGCCAGCAGTAGACTAGCGGGAGGAGAAGGAGGGCTGCACGAGCAGTACTTC.

The CDR3 region has the DNA TGCGCCAGCAGCCAAGCCCCGGCGACTACTAGCACAGATACGCAGTATTTT. Translation: CASSQAPATTSTDTQYF. The rearrangement uses TRBV4-3 and TRBJ2-3; a possible D gene is TRBD2 (5 bases). This CDR3 is 17 amino acids long. Trimming took 1 base from V and 0 from J, leaving 14 bases between them. Looked up from germline, CDR1 is LGHNA and CDR2 is YSLEER.

The chain uses TRBV7-2 and TRBJ1-2; the D gene is possibly TRBD1 (5 bases). V dropped 4 bases and J dropped 4 bases, with 13 bases sitting between them. This CDR3 has 14 amino acids. CDR1 is SGHTA and CDR2 is FQGNSA in the germline V gene. The CDR3 protein is CASSWGGEVYGYTF. The CDR3 bases are TGTGCCAGCAGCTGGGGGGGGGAGGTCTATGGCTACACCTTC.

The rearrangement joins TRBV5-1 to TRBJ2-3; D is undetermined. This CDR3 is 13 amino acids long. V was cut by 7 bases and J by 3 bases, with 12 bases left in between. Looked up from germline, CDR1 is SGHRS and CDR2 is YFSETQ. The CDR3 sequence: CASGLGRTDTQYF. DNA of the CDR3: TGCGCCAGCGGCCTCGGACGAACAGATACGCAGTATTTT.

The chain combines TRBV29-1 with TRBJ2-2, with TRBD2 matching over 11 bases. Germline-derived CDR1 and CDR2 are SQVTM and ANQGSEA. Germline trimming cut 6 bases from V and 5 bases from J; bases unmatched to any gene: 2. This CDR3 has 13 amino acids. CDR3 protein: CSVGTSGTGELFF. In DNA form, the CDR3 reads TGCAGCGTGGGGACTAGCGGTACCGGGGAGCTGTTTTTT.

This chain joins TRBV28 and TRBJ2-5; D is possibly TRBD2 (5 bases). V was shortened by 5 bases and J by 11 bases, with 15 bases between the two germline ends. The CDR3 runs to 12 residues. Germline V CDR1 and CDR2: MDHEN, SYDVKM. The CDR3 loop is CASSHPLREQYF. DNA of the CDR3: TGTGCCAGCAGTCACCCCCTAAGGGAGCAGTACTTC.

V usage is TRBV7-2 and J usage is TRBJ2-5, with D possibly TRBD1 on 6 matching bases. V lost 5 bases and J 5 bases, leaving 12 bases between the germline ends. The CDR3 extends over 13 amino acids. Germline V gene data show CDR1 as SGHTA and CDR2 as FQGNSA. The CDR3 bases are TGTGCCAGCAGCACAAACACAGGGGAGACCCAGTACTTC. Translating it yields CASSTNTGETQYF.

The chain couples TRBV7-2 to TRBJ2-1, with 9 bases matching TRBD1. Germline assignment: CDR1 SGHTA and CDR2 FQGNSA. The CDR3 totals 16 residues. The V gene end was trimmed by 5 bases and the J gene end by 4 bases; junction bases not matched to a gene: 9. The CDR3 DNA is TGTGCCAGCAGCACGCCCGGGACAGGGCATTACAATGAGCAGTTCTTC. Translation: CASSTPGTGHYNEQFF.

The chain combines TRBV7-9 with TRBJ2-5, with D uncertain. The J call is uncertain, as TRBJ2-7 better fits the DNA end. The germline gives CDR1 SEHNR, CDR2 FQNEAQ (reference sequence). The CDR3 loop spans 15 amino acids. The CDR3, as DNA: TGTGCCAGCAGCCGGGCTGGGTCGGGTAACCACGAGCAGTACTTC. This translates into CASSRAGSGNHEQYF.

This clonotype was seen more than once but under ten times. This chain connects TRBV27 to TRBJ2-5; D is undetermined. The assigned J gene may be wrong: the sequence end matches TRBJ2-7 better. Germline loops: CDR1 MNHEY, CDR2 SMNVEV (reference sequence). This CDR3 region has 14 residues. The CDR3 sequence: CASSFTVIGDEQYF. The CDR3 nucleotides are TGTGCCAGCAGTTTCACAGTTATAGGCGACGAGCAGTACTTC.

This chain uses TRBV12-3 or TRBV12-4 with TRBJ1-5, with a weak D call TRBD1 (5 bases). Trimming cost V 2 bases and J 3 bases, with 8 bases left between them. The CDR3 has 14 residues. DNA of the CDR3: TGTGCCAGCAGTTTATTAGGGGTCAATCAGCCCCAGCATTTT. It yields the protein CASSLLGVNQPQHF.

The chain links TRBV28 to TRBJ2-6, with unresolved D. The ends were cut back, 8 bases at V and 0 bases at J, with 14 bases in the middle. The CDR3 extends over 16 amino acids. Germline CDR1 reads MDHEN; CDR2 reads SYDVKM. The CDR3, as DNA: TGTGCCAGCCGACGACACCCCAGCTCTGGGGCCAACGTCCTGACTTTC. This gives the protein CASRRHPSSGANVLTF.

This clonotype appeared a few times. This chain connects TRBV29-1 to TRBJ2-3; no firm D call. Trimming took off 4 bases at V and 0 bases at J, with 8 bases between the two ends. This CDR3 has 13 residues. Germline CDR1 is SQVTM and CDR2 is ANQGSEA. DNA for the CDR3: TGCAGCGTTGGCCTCTCTAGCACAGATACGCAGTATTTT. Its protein product is CSVGLSSTDTQYF.